These T cell receptor beta chains were read from a single sample in a study of PD-1 blockade in classical Hodgkin lymphoma. This table comes from immunoSEQ multiplex PCR, and its TCRdb copy is limited to in-frame clones, with some not included. The table lists 20,000 to 25,000 clones, roughly 75% of them singletons, with about 18% in the top ten. The material sequenced was peripheral blood mononuclear cells (PBMCs), taken before the second cycle of nivolumab. The receptor set was obtained from a human donor with classical Hodgkin lymphoma. Each CDR3 is given with its conserved first and last residue. A D gene is named only where the DNA matches it firmly. Clone size is given for some rows only: seen once, a few or many times, or a class if the clone is expanded.

>TRBJ2-3|TRBD2|TRBV7-9|few
CASSSEGLAVTDTQYF
TGTGCCAGCAGCTCAGAGGGACTAGCGGTCACAGATACGCAGTATTTT
>TRBJ2-7|TRBD2|TRBV7-2|.
CASSLSLAAYEQYF
TGTGCCAGCAGCTTATCACTAGCGGCCTACGAGCAGTACTTC
>TRBJ2-2|TRBD1|TRBV9|.
CASSRQGSGELFF
TGTGCCAGCAGCCGACAGGGGTCCGGGGAGCTGTTTTTT
>TRBJ2-5|TRBD2|TRBV5-1|.
CASSLVAGARETQYF
TGCGCCAGCAGCTTGGTGGCGGGAGCTCGGGAGACCCAGTACTTC
>TRBJ2-7|.|TRBV5-1|.
CASSLRENYEQYF
TGCGCCAGCAGCTTGAGGGAAAACTACGAGCAGTACTTC
>TRBJ2-5|.|TRBV19|.
CASSITGTETQYF
TGTGCCAGTAGTATAACCGGGACAGAGACCCAGTACTTC
>TRBJ2-7|TRBD2|TRBV14|few
CATGRSGSYEQYF
TGTGCTACGGGGCGCAGCGGGAGCTACGAGCAGTACTTC
>TRBJ2-5|.|TRBV4-1|.
CASSQDRVAPWETQYF
TGCGCCAGCAGCCAAGATAGGGTTGCTCCTTGGGAGACCCAGTACTTC
>TRBJ1-1|TRBD1|TRBV6-5|.
CASRINRDRRAFF
TGTGCCAGCAGAATAAACCGGGACAGAAGGGCTTTCTTT
>TRBJ2-1|.|TRBV6-1|few
CASSDPGVYLDEQFF
TGTGCCAGCAGTGACCCAGGGGTATACTTGGATGAGCAGTTCTTC
>TRBJ1-1|.|TRBV6-6|few
CASSYTGGDTEAFF
TGTGCCAGCAGTTACACGGGTGGGGACACTGAAGCTTTCTTT
>TRBJ2-1|.|TRBV30|.
CAWSPTDWGGSYNEQFF
TGTGCCTGGAGTCCCACTGACTGGGGAGGCTCCTACAATGAGCAGTTCTTC
>TRBJ1-1|.|TRBV5-1|.
CASSLVGVGTEAFF
TGCGCCAGCAGCTTGGTAGGGGTTGGCACTGAAGCTTTCTTT
>TRBJ2-7|.|TRBV9|.
CASSVGVSGVDYEQYF
TGTGCCAGCAGCGTAGGGGTTTCCGGGGTCGACTACGAGCAGTACTTC
>TRBJ2-1|.|TRBV2|once
CASNYDRLNNEQFF
TGTGCCAGCAATTACGACAGACTAAACAATGAGCAGTTCTTC
>TRBJ1-5|.|TRBV6-1|few
CASSEQGRVYEPQHF
TGTGCCAGCAGTGAACAGGGCAGGGTTTACGAGCCCCAGCATTTT
>TRBJ2-1|.|TRBV10-3|medium-sized
CAISSGQTFEQFF
TGTGCCATCAGTTCAGGGCAGACCTTTGAGCAGTTCTTC
>TRBJ2-5|TRBD1|TRBV5-1|.
CASRSTGAGYETQYF
TGCGCCAGCAGGTCGACAGGGGCGGGGTATGAGACCCAGTACTTC
>TRBJ2-2|.|TRBV4-1|once
CASSQDWQGLAGELFF
TGCGCCAGCAGCCAAGATTGGCAGGGGCTAGCCGGGGAGCTGTTTTTT
>TRBJ2-7|.|TRBV27|.
CASSLGTEFSEQYF
TGTGCCAGCAGTTTGGGGACCGAGTTTTCCGAGCAGTACTTC
>TRBJ1-2|.|TRBV28|.
CASSLRKGYTF
TGTGCCAGCAGTTTAAGGAAGGGCTACACCTTC
>TRBJ2-7|TRBD2|TRBV7-2|.
CASSLTSGRPEQYF
TGTGCCAGCAGCTTGACTAGCGGGAGACCCGAGCAGTACTTC
>TRBJ2-7|TRBD2|TRBV29-1|.
CSVAGTSGSSQQYF
TGCAGCGTCGCAGGGACTAGCGGGAGTAGTCAGCAGTACTTC
>TRBJ2-7|.|TRBV10-3|.
CATRGADEQYF
TGTGCCACCAGGGGGGCGGATGAGCAGTACTTC
>TRBJ2-5|.|TRBV7-9|.
CASRSTGQETQYF
TGTGCCAGCAGGTCCACAGGACAAGAGACCCAGTACTTC
>TRBJ1-2|.|TRBV18|.
CASSPKGGSDGYTF
TGTGCCAGCTCACCAAAAGGGGGGTCCGATGGCTACACCTTC
>TRBJ1-3|.|TRBV19|.
CASSIPGAGGNTIYF
TGTGCCAGTAGTATTCCCGGGGCTGGTGGAAACACCATATATTTT
>TRBJ1-5|.|TRBV28|.
CASTIGGVQPQHF
TGTGCCAGCACCATTGGGGGGGTCCAGCCCCAGCATTTT
>TRBJ1-2|TRBD1|TRBV27|.
CASSPWGQGTNYGYTF
TGTGCCAGCAGTCCCTGGGGACAGGGGACTAACTATGGCTACACCTTC
>TRBJ2-5|.|TRBV6-6|few
CASSYSRHPPVETQYF
TGTGCCAGCAGTTACTCGAGACATCCGCCCGTGGAGACCCAGTACTTC
>TRBJ1-1|.|TRBV25-1|.
CASTGPPGTEAFF
TGTGCCAGCACTGGACCCCCCGGCACTGAAGCTTTCTTT
>TRBJ2-5|TRBD2|TRBV19|.
CASRFSGSWLETQYF
TGTGCCAGTAGGTTTAGCGGGAGCTGGTTGGAGACCCAGTACTTC
>TRBJ2-7|.|TRBV11-1|.
CASSLAGGGQYF
TGTGCCAGCAGCTTAGCGGGAGGAGGGCAGTACTTC
>TRBJ2-1|TRBD2|TRBV28|.
CASTPALAGVSHNEQFF
TGTGCCAGCACCCCGGCACTAGCGGGAGTTAGTCACAATGAGCAGTTCTTC
>TRBJ2-5|TRBD1|TRBV6-6|.
CASSYPLGQHQETQYF
TGTGCCAGCAGTTACCCTCTGGGACAGCACCAAGAGACCCAGTACTTC
>TRBJ1-1|.|TRBV6-1|.
CASSFSEAFF
TGTGCCAGCAGTTTCTCTGAAGCTTTCTTT
>TRBJ2-5|TRBD2|TRBV6-5|.
CASRIQREREETQYF
TGTGCCAGCAGGATACAGCGGGAAAGGGAAGAGACCCAGTACTTC
>TRBJ2-3|.|TRBV27|.
CASSLGLPADTQYF
TGTGCCAGCAGTCTGGGCCTCCCGGCAGATACGCAGTATTTT
>TRBJ2-4|TRBD1|TRBV19|.
CASSSRQGMAKNIQYF
TGTGCCAGTAGTAGCAGACAGGGGATGGCCAAAAACATTCAGTACTTC